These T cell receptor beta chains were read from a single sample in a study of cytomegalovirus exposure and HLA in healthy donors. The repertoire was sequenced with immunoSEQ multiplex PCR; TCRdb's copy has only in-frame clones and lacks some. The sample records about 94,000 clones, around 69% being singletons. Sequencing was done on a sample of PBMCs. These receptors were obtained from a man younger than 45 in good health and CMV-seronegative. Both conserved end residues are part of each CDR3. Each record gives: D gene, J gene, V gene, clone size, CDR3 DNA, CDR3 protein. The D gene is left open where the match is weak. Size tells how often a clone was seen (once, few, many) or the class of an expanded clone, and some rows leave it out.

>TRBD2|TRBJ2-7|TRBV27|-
TGTGCCAGCAGTTTCGGTCTAGCGGGGGGGGCCTACGAGCAGTACTTC
CASSFGLAGGAYEQYF
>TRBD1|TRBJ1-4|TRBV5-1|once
TGCGCCAGCAGCTTGGTACAGGGGGCCCTTAAAGTTGAAAAACTGTTTTTT
CASSLVQGALKVEKLFF
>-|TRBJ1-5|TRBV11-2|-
TGTGCCAGCAGCTCCGGGACAAACTTTCAGCCCCAGCATTTT
CASSSGTNFQPQHF
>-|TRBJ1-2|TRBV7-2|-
TGTGCCAGCAGCTCCGAAACGGGTTACTATGGCTACACCTTC
CASSSETGYYGYTF
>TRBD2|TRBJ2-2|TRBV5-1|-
TGCGCCAGCAGCTTGGCCTTGACGGGGGGGAACACCGGGGAGCTGTTTTTT
CASSLALTGGNTGELFF
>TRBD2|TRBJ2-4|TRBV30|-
TGTGCCTGGAGTGTCGGACTAGCCATTCAGTACTTC
CAWSVGLAIQYF
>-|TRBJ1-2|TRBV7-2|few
TGTGCCAGCAGCACAACCGGGGACACTGGTGGCTACACCTTC
CASSTTGDTGGYTF
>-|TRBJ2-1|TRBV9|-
TGTGCCAGCAGCGGGGGTGGAGCGGAAGTCTACAATGAGCAGTTCTTC
CASSGGGAEVYNEQFF
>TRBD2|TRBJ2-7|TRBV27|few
TGTGCCAGCAGTCGGTTGACTAGCGGGCCCTGGGAGCAGTACTTC
CASSRLTSGPWEQYF
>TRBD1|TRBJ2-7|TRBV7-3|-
TGTGCCAGCAGCTTAAACCCAGGGGGCCACGAGCAGTACTTC
CASSLNPGGHEQYF
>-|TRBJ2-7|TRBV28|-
TGTGCCAGCAGCGAGCGGGACATCTCCTACGAGCAGTACTTC
CASSERDISYEQYF
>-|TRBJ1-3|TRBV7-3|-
TGTGCCAGCAGCTTAGGCAGTTCCTCTGGAAACACCATATATTTT
CASSLGSSSGNTIYF
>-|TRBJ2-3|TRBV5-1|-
TGCGCCAGCAGCCAGGACAGTCCTAGCACAGATACGCAGTATTTT
CASSQDSPSTDTQYF
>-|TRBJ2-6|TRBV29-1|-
TGCAGCGTTTACCAACGAACCCATACAGGTACTGGGGCCAACGTCCTGACTTTC
CSVYQRTHTGTGANVLTF
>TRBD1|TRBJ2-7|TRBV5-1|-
TGCGCCAGCAGTTACGGGACAGCCGTTCCCTACGAGCAGTACTTC
CASSYGTAVPYEQYF
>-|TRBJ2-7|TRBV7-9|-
TGTGCCAGCAGTATAAAACTGTACGAGCAGTACTTC
CASSIKLYEQYF
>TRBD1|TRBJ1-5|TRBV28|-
TGTGCCAGCAGAGCGATCGACAGGGGCGCCGGTCAGCCCCAGCATTTT
CASRAIDRGAGQPQHF
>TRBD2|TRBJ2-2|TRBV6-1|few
TGTGCCAGCAGTGAAAGCCTGTCTAGCGGGGGCGGGGAGCTGTTTTTT
CASSESLSSGGGELFF
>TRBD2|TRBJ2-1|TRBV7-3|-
TGTGCCAGCAGACCCGGGACTAGCGGGAGTGGGGAGCAGTTCTTC
CASRPGTSGSGEQFF
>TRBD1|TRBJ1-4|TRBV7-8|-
TGTGCCAGCAGCTTAGTATCGAGGACAGGGAGAGAAAAACTGTTTTTT
CASSLVSRTGREKLFF
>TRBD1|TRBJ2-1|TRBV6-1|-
TGTGCCAGCAGTGAAGCGCAGGGGGCCGTCAATGAGCAGTTCTTC
CASSEAQGAVNEQFF
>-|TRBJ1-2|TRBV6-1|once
TGTGCCAGCATCAACCGGGGGATTAACTATGGCTACACCTTC
CASINRGINYGYTF
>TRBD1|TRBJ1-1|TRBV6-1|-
TGTGCCAGCAAAATAGGGACAGGGAACACTGAAGCTTTCTTT
CASKIGTGNTEAFF
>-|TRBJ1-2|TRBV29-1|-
TGCAGCGTTGCCCCAGATCAGCGCATTCCTGGCTACACCTTC
CSVAPDQRIPGYTF
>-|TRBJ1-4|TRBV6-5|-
TGTGCCAGCAGTTACTCCAGGGTTGCTGAAAAACTGTTTTTT
CASSYSRVAEKLFF
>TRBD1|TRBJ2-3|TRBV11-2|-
TGTGCCAGCAGCTCGGTAAAAATTAGACAGGGGGCGTGGACGCAGTATTTT
CASSSVKIRQGAWTQYF
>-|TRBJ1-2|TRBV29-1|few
TGCAGTTCCGTACAGGGCTCTGGCTACACCTTC
CSSVQGSGYTF
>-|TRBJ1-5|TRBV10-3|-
TGTGCCATCAGTGCGTCTGAGAACCGGGTTCCCCAGCATTTT
CAISASENRVPQHF
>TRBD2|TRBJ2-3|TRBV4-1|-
TGCGCCAGCAGCCGCGGGAGCCTGACAGATACGCAGTATTTT
CASSRGSLTDTQYF
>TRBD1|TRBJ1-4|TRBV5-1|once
TGCGCCAGCAGCTACCCGGGACAGGGGGGTGGAGAAAAACTGTTTTTT
CASSYPGQGGGEKLFF
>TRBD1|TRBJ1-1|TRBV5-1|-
TGCGCCAGCAGCCCGAGGGACAGGATCGAAGCTTTCTTT
CASSPRDRIEAFF
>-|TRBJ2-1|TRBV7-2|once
TGTGCCAGCAGCTTGTCAGGCGTTGAGCAGTTCTTC
CASSLSGVEQFF
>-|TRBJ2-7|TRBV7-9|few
TGTGCCAGCAGCCAACAGGGTTACGAGCAGTACTTC
CASSQQGYEQYF
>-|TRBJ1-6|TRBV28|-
TGTGCCAGCAGTCCCTCGGGACAATTTAATTCACCCCTCCACTTT
CASSPSGQFNSPLHF
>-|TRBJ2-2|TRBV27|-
TGTGCCAGCAGTTTTCCAACGGCCGGGGAGCTGTTTTTT
CASSFPTAGELFF
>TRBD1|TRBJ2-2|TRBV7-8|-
TGTGCCAGCAGCCCCACAGGGGTGCCCTTGAACACCGGGGAGCTGTTTTTT
CASSPTGVPLNTGELFF
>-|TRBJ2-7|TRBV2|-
TGTGCCAGCAGTGAAGTCCTTCTTCCGATTTACGAGCAGTACTTC
CASSEVLLPIYEQYF
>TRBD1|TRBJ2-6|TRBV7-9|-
TGTGCCAGCAGCTTACTGGGACAGAAGAACTCTGGGGCCAACGTCCTGACTTTC
CASSLLGQKNSGANVLTF
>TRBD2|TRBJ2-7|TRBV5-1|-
TGCGCCAGCAGCTTTAGCGGGGGGGCCTACGAGCAGTACTTC
CASSFSGGAYEQYF
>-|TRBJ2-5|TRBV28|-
TGTGCCAGCAGTAGCAGGGGGGCCCCCCAAGAGACCCAGTACTTC
CASSSRGAPQETQYF
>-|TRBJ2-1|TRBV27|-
TGTGCCAGCAGTACAGGGACATATGAGCAGTTCTTC
CASSTGTYEQFF
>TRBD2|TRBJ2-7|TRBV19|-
TGTGCCAGTAGTATAGTAACTAGCGGGAGCCACGAGCAGTACTTC
CASSIVTSGSHEQYF